This T cell receptor (beta chain) was recorded in a study of early T cells in non-severe SARS-CoV-2 infection. CDR1 is MDHEN and CDR2 is SYDVKM in the germline V gene. Trimming pared 6 bases from V and 5 bases from J, leaving 20 bases between. This CDR3 is 15 amino acids long. TCRdb processed the 5' RACE reads anew with MiXCR; each CDR3 protein has one entry. The sample lists some 91,000 distinct CDR3 sequences; around 14% were seen once. The sequence was collected from an adult who was a healthcare worker with PCR-confirmed SARS-CoV-2 infection or an uninfected control (not recorded which). The chain has TRBV28 and TRBJ2-7, with D possibly TRBD2 on 6 matching bases. The sequenced sample was whole blood. CDR3 amino acids: CASSSAGTQKDEQYF. CDR3 nucleotides: TGTGCCAGCAGCTCTGCCGGGACTCAAAAGGACGAGCAGTACTTC.